The 5 T cell receptor beta chains below come from one sample, sequenced in a study of blood T cell repertoires in COVID-19. The assay was immunoSEQ multiplex PCR, and TCRdb's table has in-frame clones only and misses some. The sample lists 110,000 or so clones; around 85% were seen once. Sample: peripheral blood. Receptors originate from a man between 50 and 59 years old with acute or convalescent COVID-19.

The chain has TRBV6-5 and TRBJ1-2; TRBD1 aligns across 9 bases. The CDR3 sequence is 14 residues long. Germline assignment: CDR1 MNHEY and CDR2 SVGAGI. Losses at the gene ends were 4 bases for V and 5 bases for J; bases not matched to a gene: 5. The CDR3 is CASSLTGTGYGYTF. The CDR3 nucleotides are TGTGCCAGCAGTTTAACCGGGACAGGGTATGGCTACACCTTC.

This rearrangement joins TRBV5-4 to TRBJ2-3; D gene uncertain. This CDR3 is built from 14 residues. V dropped 1 base and J dropped 0 bases, with 6 bases sitting between them. The V gene's germline CDR1 is SGHNT and CDR2 YYREEE (reference sequence). The CDR3 sequence: CASSLTTSTDTQYF. The CDR3 DNA sequence: TGTGCCAGCAGCTTGACTACCAGCACAGATACGCAGTATTTT.

This clone was seen only a few times. The chain uses TRBV6-5 and TRBJ1-2; D is undetermined. The ends were cut back, 7 bases at V and 5 bases at J, with 14 bases in the middle. Germline CDR1 and CDR2: MNHEY and SVGAGI. This CDR3 spans 13 amino acids. CDR3 in DNA: TGTGCCAGCACCCCATGGGCGGGGTATGGCTACACCTTC. As protein: CASTPWAGYGYTF.

This rearrangement joins TRBV5-1 to TRBJ2-5; TRBD1 matches at 10 bases. The CDR3 sequence is 16 residues long. Germline V gene data show CDR1 as SGHRS and CDR2 as YFSETQ. V shed 4 bases and J 5 bases; nucleotides not matched to a gene: 11. The CDR3 DNA reads as TGCGCCAGCAGCATGGGACAGGGGATAGGACAGGAGACCCAGTACTTC. Translation gives CASSMGQGIGQETQYF.

This chain links TRBV3-1 (or the pseudogene TRBV3-2) with TRBJ2-1; 10 bases are shared with TRBD2. This CDR3 is 19 amino acids long. The germline V gene encodes CDR1 LGHDT and CDR2 YNNKEL (reference sequence). J was trimmed by 5 bases and V by 2 bases; bases with no gene match: 15. DNA of the CDR3: TGTGCCAGCAGCCAATTCGCCGGAAAAGCGGGGGGGGCCAACAATGAGCAGTTCTTC. Residues: CASSQFAGKAGGANNEQFF.